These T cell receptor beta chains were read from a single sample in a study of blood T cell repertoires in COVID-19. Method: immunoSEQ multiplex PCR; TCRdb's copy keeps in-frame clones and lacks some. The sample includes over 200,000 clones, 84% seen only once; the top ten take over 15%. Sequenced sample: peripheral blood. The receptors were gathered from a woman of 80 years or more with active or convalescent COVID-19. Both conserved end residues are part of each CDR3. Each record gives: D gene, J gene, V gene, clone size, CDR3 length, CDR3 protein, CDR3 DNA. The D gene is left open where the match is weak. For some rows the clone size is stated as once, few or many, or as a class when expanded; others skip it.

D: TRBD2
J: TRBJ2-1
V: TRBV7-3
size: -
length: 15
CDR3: CASSLGGSQRNEQFF
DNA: TGTGCCAGCAGCTTAGGCGGGAGTCAGAGGAATGAGCAGTTCTTC

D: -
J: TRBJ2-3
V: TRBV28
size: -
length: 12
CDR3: CASSAVIDTQYF
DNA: TGTGCCAGCAGTGCGGTCATTGATACGCAGTATTTT

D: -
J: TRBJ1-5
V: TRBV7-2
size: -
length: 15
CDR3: CASSQNAGGVQPQHF
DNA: TGTGCCAGCAGCCAAAACGCCGGGGGGGTTCAGCCCCAGCATTTT

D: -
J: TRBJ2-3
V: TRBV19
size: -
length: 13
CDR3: CASKAEVADTQYF
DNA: TGTGCCAGTAAAGCTGAAGTGGCAGATACGCAGTATTTT

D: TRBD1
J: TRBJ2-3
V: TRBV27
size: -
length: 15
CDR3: CASRPDRGSGDTQYF
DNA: TGTGCCAGCAGGCCGGACAGGGGCTCTGGAGATACGCAGTATTTT

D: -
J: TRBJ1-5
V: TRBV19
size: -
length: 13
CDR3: CAIAVGSAQPQHF
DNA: TGTGCCATCGCGGTAGGGAGTGCTCAGCCCCAGCATTTT

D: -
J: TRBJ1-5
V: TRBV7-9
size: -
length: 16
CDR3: CASSLGGRAAGQPQHF
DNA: TGTGCCAGCAGCTTAGGCGGCAGGGCGGCCGGTCAGCCCCAGCATTTT

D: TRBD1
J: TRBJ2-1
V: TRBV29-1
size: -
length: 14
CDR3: CSVAGDSSYNEQFF
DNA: TGCAGCGTTGCTGGGGACAGCTCCTACAATGAGCAGTTCTTC

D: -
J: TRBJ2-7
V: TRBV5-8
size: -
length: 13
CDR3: CASSRTLGHEQYF
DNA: TGTGCCAGCAGCCGGACTTTAGGCCACGAGCAGTACTTC

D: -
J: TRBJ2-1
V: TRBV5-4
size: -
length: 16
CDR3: CASSLSAGAAYNEQFF
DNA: TGTGCCAGCAGCTTGTCGGCGGGGGCCGCATACAATGAGCAGTTCTTC

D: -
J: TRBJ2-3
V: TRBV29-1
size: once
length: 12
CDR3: CSVVQGTDTQYF
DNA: TGCAGCGTTGTCCAGGGCACAGATACGCAGTATTTT

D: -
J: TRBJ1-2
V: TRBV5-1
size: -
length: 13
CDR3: CASSSQGPGGYTF
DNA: TGCGCCAGCAGCTCCCAAGGCCCGGGTGGCTACACCTTC

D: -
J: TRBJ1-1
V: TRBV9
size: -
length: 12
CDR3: CASSVGQGIPFF
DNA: -

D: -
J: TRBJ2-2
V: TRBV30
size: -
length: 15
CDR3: CAWSVQNTNTGELFF
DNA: TGTGCCTGGAGTGTACAGAACACCAACACCGGGGAGCTGTTTTTT

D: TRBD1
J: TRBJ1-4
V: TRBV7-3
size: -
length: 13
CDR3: CASVTGGTEKLFF
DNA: TGTGCCAGCGTCACAGGGGGGACCGAAAAACTGTTTTTT

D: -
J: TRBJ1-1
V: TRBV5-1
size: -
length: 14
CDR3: CASSFDRENTEAFF
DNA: TGCGCCAGCAGCTTCGACAGAGAGAACACTGAAGCTTTCTTT

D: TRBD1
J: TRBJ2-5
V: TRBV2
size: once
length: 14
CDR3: CASSRQGVRETQYF
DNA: TGTGCCAGCAGTCGTCAGGGGGTTCGGGAGACCCAGTACTTC

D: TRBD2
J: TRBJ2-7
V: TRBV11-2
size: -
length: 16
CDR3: CASNARRGLAGIEQYF
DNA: TGTGCCAGCAACGCACGTCGGGGACTAGCGGGAATCGAGCAGTACTTC

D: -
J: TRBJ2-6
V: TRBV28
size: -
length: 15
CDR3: CASSFPISGANVLTF
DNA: TGTGCCAGCAGTTTCCCTATTTCTGGGGCCAACGTCCTGACTTTC

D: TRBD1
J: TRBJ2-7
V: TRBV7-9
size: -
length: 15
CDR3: CASSSDREGSYEQYF
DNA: TGTGCCAGCAGCTCCGACAGGGAAGGGTCCTACGAGCAGTACTTC

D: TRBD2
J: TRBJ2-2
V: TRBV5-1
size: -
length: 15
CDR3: CASSWTSGGAAELFF
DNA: TGCGCCAGCAGCTGGACTAGCGGGGGGGCCGCGGAGCTGTTTTTT

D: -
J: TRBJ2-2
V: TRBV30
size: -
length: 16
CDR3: CAWSVGGALYGGELFF
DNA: TGTGCCTGGAGTGTCGGCGGGGCCCTTTATGGCGGGGAGCTGTTTTTT

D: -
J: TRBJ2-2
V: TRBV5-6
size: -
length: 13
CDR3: CASSSLQSGELFF
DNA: TGTGCCAGCAGCTCGCTCCAGTCCGGGGAGCTGTTTTTT

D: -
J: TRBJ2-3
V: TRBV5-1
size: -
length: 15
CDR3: CASSLEGRSADTQYF
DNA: TGCGCCAGCAGCTTGGAAGGTCGGAGCGCAGATACGCAGTATTTT

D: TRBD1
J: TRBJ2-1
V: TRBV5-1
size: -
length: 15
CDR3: CASSSRDRSLNEQFF
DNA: TGCGCCAGCAGCTCCCGGGACAGGAGCCTCAATGAGCAGTTCTTC

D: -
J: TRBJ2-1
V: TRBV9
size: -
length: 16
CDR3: CASSPWGGRSYNEQFF
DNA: TGTGCCAGCAGCCCTTGGGGGGGGCGATCCTACAATGAGCAGTTCTTC

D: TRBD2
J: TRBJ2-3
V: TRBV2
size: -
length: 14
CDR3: CASMRTRSTDTQYF
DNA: TGTGCCAGCATGCGGACTAGGAGCACAGATACGCAGTATTTT

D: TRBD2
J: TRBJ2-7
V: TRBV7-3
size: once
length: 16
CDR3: CASSLSGGTKSYEQYF
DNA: TGTGCCAGCAGCCTAAGCGGGGGGACGAAATCCTACGAGCAGTACTTC

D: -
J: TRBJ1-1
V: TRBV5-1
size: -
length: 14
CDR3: CASSLGGQNTEAFF
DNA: TGCGCCAGCAGCTTAGGAGGTCAGAACACTGAAGCTTTCTTT

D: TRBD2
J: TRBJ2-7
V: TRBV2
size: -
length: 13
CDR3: CAAAGGLGYEQYF
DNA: TGTGCCGCAGCGGGGGGGTTAGGGTACGAGCAGTACTTC

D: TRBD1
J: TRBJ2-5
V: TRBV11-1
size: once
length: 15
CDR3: CASSLDRGQGETQYF
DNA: TGTGCCAGCAGCTTAGATCGGGGACAGGGAGAGACCCAGTACTTC

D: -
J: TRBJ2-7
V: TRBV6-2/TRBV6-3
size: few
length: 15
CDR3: CASSSYLQATYEQYF
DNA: TGTGCCAGCAGTTCCTACCTACAGGCTACCTACGAGCAGTACTTC

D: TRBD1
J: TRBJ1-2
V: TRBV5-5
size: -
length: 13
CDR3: CASSRDRGYGYTF
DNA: TGTGCCAGCAGCCGCGACAGGGGGTATGGCTACACCTTC

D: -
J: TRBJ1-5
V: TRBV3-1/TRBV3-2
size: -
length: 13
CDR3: CASSLGDYQPQHF
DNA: TGTGCCAGCAGCCTAGGAGACTATCAGCCCCAGCATTTT

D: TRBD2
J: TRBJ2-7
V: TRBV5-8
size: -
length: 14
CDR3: CASSHDGGSFEQYF
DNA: TGTGCCAGCAGCCATGACGGGGGGTCCTTCGAGCAGTACTTC

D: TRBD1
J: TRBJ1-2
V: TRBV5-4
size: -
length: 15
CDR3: CASSFGGQGGEDYTF
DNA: TGTGCCAGCAGCTTCGGGGGACAGGGAGGGGAGGATTACACCTTC

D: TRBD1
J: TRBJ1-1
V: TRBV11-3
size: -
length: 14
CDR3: CASSQWTGDTEAFF
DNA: TGTGCCAGCAGCCAATGGACAGGGGACACTGAAGCTTTCTTT

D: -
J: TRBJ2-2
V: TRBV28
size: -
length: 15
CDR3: CASGGWTVTTGELFF
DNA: TGTGCCAGCGGGGGCTGGACAGTAACAACCGGGGAGCTGTTTTTT

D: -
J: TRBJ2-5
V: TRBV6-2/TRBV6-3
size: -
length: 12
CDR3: CASSFGRETQYF
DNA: TGTGCCAGCAGTTTTGGTAGAGAGACCCAGTACTTC

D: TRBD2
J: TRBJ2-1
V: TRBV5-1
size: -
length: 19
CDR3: CASSLGLAGGSSSYNEQFF
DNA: TGCGCCAGCAGCTTAGGACTAGCGGGAGGGTCGAGCTCCTACAATGAGCAGTTCTTC

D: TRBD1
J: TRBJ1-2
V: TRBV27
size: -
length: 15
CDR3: CASRPILGQIYGYTF
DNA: TGTGCCAGCAGACCCATCCTGGGACAGATCTATGGCTACACCTTC

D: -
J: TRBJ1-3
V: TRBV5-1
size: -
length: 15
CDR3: CASSPDGSSGNTIYF
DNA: TGCGCCAGCAGCCCCGACGGGAGCTCTGGAAACACCATATATTTT

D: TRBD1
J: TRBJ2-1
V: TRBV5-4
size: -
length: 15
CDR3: CASSTRQGASNEQFF
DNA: TGTGCCAGCAGCACCCGACAGGGGGCGTCCAATGAGCAGTTCTTC

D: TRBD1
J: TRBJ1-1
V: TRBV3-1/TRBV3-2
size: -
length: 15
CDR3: CASSQDQGAPTEAFF
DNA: TGTGCCAGCAGCCAAGACCAGGGGGCGCCCACTGAAGCTTTCTTT

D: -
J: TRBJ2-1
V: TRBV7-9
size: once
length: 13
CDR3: CASSTQLVNEQFF
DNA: TGTGCCAGCAGCACCCAGCTAGTTAATGAGCAGTTCTTC

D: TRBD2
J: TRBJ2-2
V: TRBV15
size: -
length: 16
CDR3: CATSRELAGVSGELFF
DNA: TGTGCCACCAGCAGAGAACTAGCGGGAGTTTCCGGGGAGCTGTTTTTT

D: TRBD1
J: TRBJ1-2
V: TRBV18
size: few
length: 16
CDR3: CASSPGTALGAYGYTF
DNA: TGTGCCAGCTCACCGGGGACAGCCCTTGGGGCGTATGGCTACACCTTC

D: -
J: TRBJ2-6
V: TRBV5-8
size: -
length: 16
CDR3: CASSLGGQAGANVLTF
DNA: TGTGCCAGCAGCTTGGGGGGGCAGGCTGGGGCCAACGTCCTGACTTTC

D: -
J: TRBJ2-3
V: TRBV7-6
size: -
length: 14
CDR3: CASSLRGFTDTQYF
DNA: TGTGCCAGCAGCTTACGAGGGTTCACAGATACGCAGTATTTT

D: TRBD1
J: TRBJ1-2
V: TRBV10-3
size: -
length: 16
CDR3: CATNPGTGISNYGYTF
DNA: TGTGCCACCAACCCCGGGACAGGGATTTCTAACTATGGCTACACCTTC

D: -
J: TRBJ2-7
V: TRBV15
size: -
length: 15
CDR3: CATSRGRDILYEQYF
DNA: TGTGCCACCAGCAGAGGACGGGACATTCTCTACGAGCAGTACTTC

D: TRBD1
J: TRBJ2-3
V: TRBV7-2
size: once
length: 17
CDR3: CASSRPGQGASTDTQYF
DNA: TGTGCCAGCAGCCGGCCGGGACAGGGGGCTAGCACAGATACGCAGTATTTT

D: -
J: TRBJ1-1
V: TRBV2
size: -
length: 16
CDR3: CASRGGSATTNTEAFF
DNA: TGTGCCAGCAGGGGGGGGTCGGCAACGACGAACACTGAAGCTTTCTTT

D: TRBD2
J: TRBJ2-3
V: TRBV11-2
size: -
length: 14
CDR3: CASSPTVLAGGPYF
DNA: TGTGCCAGCAGCCCAACCGTTCTAGCGGGGGGGCCTTATTTT

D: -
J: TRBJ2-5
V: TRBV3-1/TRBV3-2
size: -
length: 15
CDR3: CASSQDPGREETQYF
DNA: TGTGCCAGCAGCCAAGACCCGGGAAGGGAAGAGACCCAGTACTTC